The 2 T cell receptor beta chains in this list originate from one sample, sequenced in a study of CD8 T cells in Susac syndrome. An amount of RNA that ranged from roughly 0.45 to 1 ug was reverse transcribed with random hexamers. One entry per CDR3 protein, called by TCRdb with MiXCR from the immunoSEQ multiplex PCR reads. The sample comprises approximately 230,000 distinct CDR3 sequences, around 93% of which are singletons, and 0.06% to 0.08% rests with the top ten. Sequences were obtained from CD4+ T cells from PBMCs. The source of these receptors is a human donor with multiple sclerosis.

The rearrangement uses TRBV3-1 and TRBJ2-2, with a weak D call TRBD2 (5 bases). Germline CDR1 LGHDT, CDR2 YNNKEL (reference sequence). This CDR3 has 17 residues. Trimming removed 1 base from V and 1 base from J, with 13 bases in between. CDR3 amino acids: CASSQGVSGWNTGELFF. The CDR3 DNA follows: TGTGCCAGCAGCCAAGGAGTAAGCGGCTGGAACACCGGGGAGCTGTTTTTT.

The J gene is TRBJ1-1, the V gene TRBV5-8; 7 positions agree with TRBD1. Germline lookup yields CDR1 SGHTS and CDR2 YDEGEE. V lost 4 bases and J lost 11; bases outside the gene matches: 14. This CDR3 has 14 residues. CDR3 DNA: TGTGCCAGCAGCGCCGGACAGGTCCCCAGTGTGGCTTTCTTT. Translated: CASSAGQVPSVAFF.